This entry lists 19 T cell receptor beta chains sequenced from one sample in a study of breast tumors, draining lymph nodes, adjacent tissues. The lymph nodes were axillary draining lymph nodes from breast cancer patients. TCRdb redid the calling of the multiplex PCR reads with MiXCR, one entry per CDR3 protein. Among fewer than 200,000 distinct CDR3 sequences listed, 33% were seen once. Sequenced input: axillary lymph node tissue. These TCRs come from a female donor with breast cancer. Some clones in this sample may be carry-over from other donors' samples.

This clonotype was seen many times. CDR3 nucleotide sequence: TGTGCCACCAGCAGAGTAAGGACAGGGGGGAACATTCAGTACTTC. Amino acid sequence: CATSRVRTGGNIQYF. The V and J genes are TRBV15 and TRBJ2-4; 10 bases match TRBD1. The germline V gene has CDR1 LNHNV and CDR2 YYDKDF (reference sequence). CDR3 length: 15 amino acids. V lost 1 base to trimming and J lost 7 bases; unmatched junction nucleotides: 4.

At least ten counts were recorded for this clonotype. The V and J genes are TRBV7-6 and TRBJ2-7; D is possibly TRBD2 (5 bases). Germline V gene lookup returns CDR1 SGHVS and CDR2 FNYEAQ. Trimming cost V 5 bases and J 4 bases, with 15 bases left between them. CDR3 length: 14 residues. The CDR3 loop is CASSRLKGDYEQYF. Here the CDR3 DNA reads TGTGCCAGCAGCCGCCTAAAGGGAGATTACGAGCAGTACTTC.

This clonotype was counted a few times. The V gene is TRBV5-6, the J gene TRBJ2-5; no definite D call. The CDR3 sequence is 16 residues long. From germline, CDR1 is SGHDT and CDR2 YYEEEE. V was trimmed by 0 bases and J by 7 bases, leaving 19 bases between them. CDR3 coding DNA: TGTGCCAGCAGCTTGGCTTCACCAGCGTCCCTGGGGACCCAGTACTTC. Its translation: CASSLASPASLGTQYF. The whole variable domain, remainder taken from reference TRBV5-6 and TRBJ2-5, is DAGVTQSPTHLIKTRGQQVTLRCSPKSGHDTVSWYQQALGQGPQFIFQYYEEEERQRGNFPDRFSGHQFPNYSSELNVNALLLGDSALYLCASSLASPASLGTQYFGPGTRLLVL.

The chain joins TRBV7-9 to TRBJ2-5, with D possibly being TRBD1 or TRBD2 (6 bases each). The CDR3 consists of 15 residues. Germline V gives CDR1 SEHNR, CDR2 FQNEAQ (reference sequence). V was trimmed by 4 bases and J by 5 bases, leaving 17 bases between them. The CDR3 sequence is CASSWRGRGRETQYF. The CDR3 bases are TGTGCCAGCAGCTGGAGGGGCAGGGGTAGGGAGACCCAGTACTTC.

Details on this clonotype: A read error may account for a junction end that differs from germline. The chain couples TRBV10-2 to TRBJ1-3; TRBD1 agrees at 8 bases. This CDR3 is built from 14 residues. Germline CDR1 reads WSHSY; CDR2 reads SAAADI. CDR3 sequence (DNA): TGCGCCAGCAGCGACAGGGGAGGTGGATACACCATATATTTT. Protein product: CASSDRGGGYTIYF.

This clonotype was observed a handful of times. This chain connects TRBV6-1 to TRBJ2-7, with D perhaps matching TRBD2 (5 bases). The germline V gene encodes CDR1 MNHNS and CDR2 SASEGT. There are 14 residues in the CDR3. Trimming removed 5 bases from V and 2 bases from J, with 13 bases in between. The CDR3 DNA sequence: TGTGCCAGCAGTTACGAGGGATTAACCTACGAGCAGTACTTC. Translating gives CASSYEGLTYEQYF.

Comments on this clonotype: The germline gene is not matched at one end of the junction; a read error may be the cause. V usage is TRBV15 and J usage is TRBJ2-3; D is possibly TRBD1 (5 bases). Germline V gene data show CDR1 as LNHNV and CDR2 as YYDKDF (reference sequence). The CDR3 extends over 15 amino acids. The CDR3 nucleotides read TGTGCCACCAGCAGAACCCGGGCGCAGGGAAATACGCCGTATTTT. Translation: CATSRTRAQGNTPYF.

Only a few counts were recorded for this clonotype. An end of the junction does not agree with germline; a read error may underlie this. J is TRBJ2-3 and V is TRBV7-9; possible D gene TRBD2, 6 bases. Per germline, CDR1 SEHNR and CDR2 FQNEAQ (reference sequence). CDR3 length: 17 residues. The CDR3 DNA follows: TGTGCCAGCAGCCACCAAAAAGGGACTTATAGCACAGATCCGCAGTATTTT. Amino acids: CASSHQKGTYSTDPQYF.

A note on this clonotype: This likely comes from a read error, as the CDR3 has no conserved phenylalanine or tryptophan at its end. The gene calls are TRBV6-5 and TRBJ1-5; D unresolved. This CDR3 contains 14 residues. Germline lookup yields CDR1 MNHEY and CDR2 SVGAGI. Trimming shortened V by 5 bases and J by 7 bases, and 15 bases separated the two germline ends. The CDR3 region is CASSHKVGVQPQHS. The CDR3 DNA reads TGTGCCAGCAGTCACAAAGTAGGAGTCCAGCCCCAGCATTCT.

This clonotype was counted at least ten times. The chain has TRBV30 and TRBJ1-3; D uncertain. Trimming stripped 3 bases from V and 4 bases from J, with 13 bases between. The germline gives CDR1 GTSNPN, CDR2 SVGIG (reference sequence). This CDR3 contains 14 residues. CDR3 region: CAWRASAPGNTIYF. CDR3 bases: TGTGCCTGGAGAGCCTCGGCCCCCGGAAACACCATATATTTT.

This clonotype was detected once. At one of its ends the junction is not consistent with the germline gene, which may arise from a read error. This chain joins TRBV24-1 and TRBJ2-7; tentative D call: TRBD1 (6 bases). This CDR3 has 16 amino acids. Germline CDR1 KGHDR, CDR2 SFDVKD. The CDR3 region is CATSDRLDRTLYGQYF. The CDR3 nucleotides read TGTGCCACCAGTGATCGGCTCGACAGGACCCTCTACGGGCAGTACTTC.

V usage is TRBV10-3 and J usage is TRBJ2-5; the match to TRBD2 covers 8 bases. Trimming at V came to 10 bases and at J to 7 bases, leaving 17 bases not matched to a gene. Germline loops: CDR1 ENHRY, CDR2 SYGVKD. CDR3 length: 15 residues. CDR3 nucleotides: TGTGCCAGCGGGGAAAGAGGCGGGAGGCCCCGGACCCAGTACTTC. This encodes CASGERGGRPRTQYF.

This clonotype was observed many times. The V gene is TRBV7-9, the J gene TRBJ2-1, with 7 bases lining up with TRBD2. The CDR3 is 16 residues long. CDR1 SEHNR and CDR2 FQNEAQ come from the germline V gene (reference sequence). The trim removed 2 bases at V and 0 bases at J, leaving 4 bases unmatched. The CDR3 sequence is CASSLTGGNSYNEQFF. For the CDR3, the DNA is TGTGCCAGCAGCTTAACCGGGGGGAACTCCTACAATGAGCAGTTCTTC.

The CDR3 here is CASSDQTGPRGTLHF. The CDR3 DNA reads TGTGCCAGCAGTGACCAGACAGGACCCAGGGGGACCCTCCACTTT. V gene TRBV6-1 combines with J gene TRBJ1-6, with TRBD1 matching over 7 bases. Germline-derived CDR1 and CDR2 are MNHNS and SASEGT. V lost 3 bases, J lost 14 bases, and 13 bases stayed unmatched. The CDR3 spans 15 residues.

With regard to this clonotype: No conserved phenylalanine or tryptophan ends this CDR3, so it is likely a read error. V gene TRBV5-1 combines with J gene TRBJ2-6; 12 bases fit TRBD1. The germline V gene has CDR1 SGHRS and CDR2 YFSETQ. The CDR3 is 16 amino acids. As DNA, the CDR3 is TGTGCCAGCGGGACAGGGGGCGTAGATGGGGCCAACGTCCTGACTCTC. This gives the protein CASGTGGVDGANVLTL.

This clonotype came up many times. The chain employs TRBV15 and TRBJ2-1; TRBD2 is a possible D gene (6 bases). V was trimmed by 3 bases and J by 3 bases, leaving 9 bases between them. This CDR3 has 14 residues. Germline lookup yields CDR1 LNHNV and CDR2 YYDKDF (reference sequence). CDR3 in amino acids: CATSSGGFYNEQFF. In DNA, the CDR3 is TGTGCCACCAGCAGCGGGGGATTCTACAATGAGCAGTTCTTC.

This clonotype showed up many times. CDR3 bases: TGTGCCAGCGGCGCGGAGGGGAGTCAGCCCCAGCATTTT. This codes for CASGAEGSQPQHF. This chain joins TRBV2 and TRBJ1-5; perhaps TRBD1 as D (5 bases). V lost 8 bases to trimming and J lost 6 bases, with 14 bases between them. The CDR3 sequence is 13 residues long. Germline CDR1 SNHLY, CDR2 FYNNEI. Filled out from reference TRBV2 and TRBJ1-5, the complete variable domain reads EPEVTQTPSHQVTQMGQEVILRCVPISNHLYFYWYRQILGQKVEFLVSFYNNEISEKSEIFDDQFSVERPDGSNFTLKIRSTKLEDSAMYFCASGAEGSQPQHFGDGTRLSIL.

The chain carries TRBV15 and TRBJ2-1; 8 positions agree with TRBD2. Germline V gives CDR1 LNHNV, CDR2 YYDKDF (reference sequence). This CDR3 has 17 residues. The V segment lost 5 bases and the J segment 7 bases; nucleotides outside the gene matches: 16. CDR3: CATSSGGERGAWNEQFF. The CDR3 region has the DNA TGTGCCACCAGCTCGGGGGGGGAGAGGGGAGCCTGGAATGAGCAGTTCTTC.

CDR3 DNA sequence: TGTGCCAGCAGTGAATTCGGGGGCACCGGGGAGCTGTTTTTT. This sequence encodes CASSEFGGTGELFF. The rearrangement links TRBV25-1 to TRBJ2-2; D perhaps matches TRBD2 (6 bases). The V end was cut by 1 base, the J end by 4 bases, with 7 bases between. The CDR3 spans 14 residues. The V gene's germline CDR1 is MGHDK and CDR2 SYGVNS.